This T cell receptor beta chain came from a study of T cell changes during pregnancy in multiple sclerosis. The V gene's germline CDR1 is LNHDA and CDR2 SQIVND (reference sequence). Unmatched junction bases numbered 0, after V lost 3 bases and J lost 2 bases. The CDR3 totals 13 residues. The protocol was immunoSEQ multiplex PCR, while the TCRdb copy is restricted to in-frame clones and leaves out a portion. Of around 74,000 clones detected, less than 90% appear once; the ten largest clones hold around 3.2%. In this sample, this clone turned up once. The receptor was derived from a female donor with multiple sclerosis, enrolled in a pregnancy study. The sequencing used peripheral blood, collected before pregnancy. This chain uses TRBV19 with TRBJ2-7; 8 positions match TRBD1. The CDR3 loop is CASSIRGPYEQYF. For the CDR3, the DNA is TGTGCCAGTAGTATCAGGGGGCCCTACGAGCAGTACTTC.